This T cell receptor (beta chain) was captured by sequencing in a study of Ad26.COV2.S vaccination and SARS-CoV-2 variants. About the research overall: Administration of Ad26.COV2.S was intramuscular, either once or twice 56 days apart.

Worth noting for this clone: Its antigen is unknown.

Trimming pared 1 base from V and 6 bases from J, leaving 8 bases between. Germline CDR1 reads MNHEY; CDR2 reads SVGEGT. The CDR3 has 13 amino acids. Noted treatment: 15 to 20 received Ad26.COV2.S at low or high dose, single or two shots; a few received placebo; per-sample allocation not given. Day 63 after the first injection of vaccine or placebo was the sampling time. What was given as vaccine was an Ad26 vector encoding Wuhan-strain SARS-CoV-2 spike. Study outcomes and limitations: Non-spike TCR breadth showed similarity between vaccine and placebo recipients.

Assay: immunoSEQ multiplex PCR; the TCRdb copy retains only in-frame clones and omits some. This table has some 320,000 clones, around 84% appearing once. V usage is TRBV6-2 or TRBV6-3 and J usage is TRBJ2-3; D unclear. The sequenced sample was peripheral blood, obtained in a trial of Ad26.COV2.S vaccine versus placebo. The sequence came from a person aged 18 to 59 who received the Ad26.COV2.S COVID-19 vaccine or a placebo. CDR3 protein: CASSYWGGDTQYF. The DNA for the CDR3 is TGTGCCAGCAGTTACTGGGGTGGGGATACGCAGTATTTT.